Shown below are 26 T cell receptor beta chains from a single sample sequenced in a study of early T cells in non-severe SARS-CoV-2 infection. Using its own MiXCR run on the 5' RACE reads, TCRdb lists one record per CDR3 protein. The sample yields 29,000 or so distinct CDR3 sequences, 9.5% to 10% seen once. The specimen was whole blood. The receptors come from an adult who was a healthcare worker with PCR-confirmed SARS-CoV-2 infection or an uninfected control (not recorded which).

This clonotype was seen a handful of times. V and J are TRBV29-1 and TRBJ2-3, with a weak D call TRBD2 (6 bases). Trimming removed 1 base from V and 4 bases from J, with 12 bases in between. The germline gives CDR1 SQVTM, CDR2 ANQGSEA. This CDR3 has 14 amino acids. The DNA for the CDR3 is TGCAGCGTTGAAGGGGGGGACCCTCCAGATACGCAGTATTTT. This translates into CSVEGGDPPDTQYF.

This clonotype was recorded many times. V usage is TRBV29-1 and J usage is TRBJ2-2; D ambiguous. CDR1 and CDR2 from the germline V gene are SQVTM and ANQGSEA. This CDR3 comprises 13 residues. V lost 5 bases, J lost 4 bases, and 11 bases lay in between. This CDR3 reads CSVLHGFTGELFF. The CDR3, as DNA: TGCAGCGTTCTGCACGGATTCACCGGGGAGCTGTTTTTT.

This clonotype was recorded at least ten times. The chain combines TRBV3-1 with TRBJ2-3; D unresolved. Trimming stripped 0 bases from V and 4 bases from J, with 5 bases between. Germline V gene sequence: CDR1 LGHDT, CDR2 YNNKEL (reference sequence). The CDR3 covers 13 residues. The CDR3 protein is CASSQDRADTQYF. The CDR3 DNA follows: TGTGCCAGCAGCCAAGATCGCGCAGATACGCAGTATTTT.

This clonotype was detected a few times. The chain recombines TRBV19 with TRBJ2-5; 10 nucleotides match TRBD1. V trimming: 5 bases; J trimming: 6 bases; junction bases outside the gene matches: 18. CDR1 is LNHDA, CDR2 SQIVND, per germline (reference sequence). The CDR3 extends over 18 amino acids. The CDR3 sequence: CASSRYRPPGTGEKTQYF. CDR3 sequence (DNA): TGTGCCAGTAGTCGATACCGACCCCCCGGGACAGGGGAAAAGACCCAGTACTTC.

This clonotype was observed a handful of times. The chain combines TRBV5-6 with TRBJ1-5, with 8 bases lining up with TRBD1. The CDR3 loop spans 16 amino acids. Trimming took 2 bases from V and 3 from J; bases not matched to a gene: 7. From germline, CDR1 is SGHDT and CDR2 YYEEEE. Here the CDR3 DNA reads TGTGCCAGCAGCTTATCCGGGACAGGAGTCAATCAGCCCCAGCATTTT. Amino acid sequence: CASSLSGTGVNQPQHF.

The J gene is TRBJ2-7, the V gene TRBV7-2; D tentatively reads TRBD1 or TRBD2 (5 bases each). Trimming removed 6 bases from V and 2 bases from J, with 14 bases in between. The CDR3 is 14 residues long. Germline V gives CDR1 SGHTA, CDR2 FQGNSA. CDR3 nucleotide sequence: TGTGCCAGCAGATTTACTGTGGGACCCTACGAGCAGTACTTC. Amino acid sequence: CASRFTVGPYEQYF. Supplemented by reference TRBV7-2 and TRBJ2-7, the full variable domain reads GAGVSQSPSNKVTEKGKDVELRCDPISGHTALYWYRQSLGQGLEFLIYFQGNSAPDKSGLPSDRFSAERTGGSVSTLTIQRTQQEDSAVYLCASRFTVGPYEQYFGPGTRLTVT.

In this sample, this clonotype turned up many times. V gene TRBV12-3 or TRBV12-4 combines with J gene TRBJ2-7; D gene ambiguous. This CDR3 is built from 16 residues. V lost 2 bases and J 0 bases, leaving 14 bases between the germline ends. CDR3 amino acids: CASSLPGLGSSYEQYF. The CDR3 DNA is TGTGCCAGCAGTTTACCTGGGCTAGGTAGCTCCTACGAGCAGTACTTC.

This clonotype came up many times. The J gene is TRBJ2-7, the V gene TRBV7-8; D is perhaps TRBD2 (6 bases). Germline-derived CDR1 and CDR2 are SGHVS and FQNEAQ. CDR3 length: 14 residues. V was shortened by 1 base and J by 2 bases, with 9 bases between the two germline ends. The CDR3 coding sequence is TGTGCCAGCAGCTTAGAGGAGGGGACCTACGAGCAGTACTTC. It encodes CASSLEEGTYEQYF.

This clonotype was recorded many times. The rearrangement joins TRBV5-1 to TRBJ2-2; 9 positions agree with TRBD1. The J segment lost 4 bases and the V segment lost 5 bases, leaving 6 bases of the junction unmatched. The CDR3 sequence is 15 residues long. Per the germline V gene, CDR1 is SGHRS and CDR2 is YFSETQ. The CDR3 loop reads CASRTGGYSTGELFF. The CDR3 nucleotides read TGCGCCAGCAGAACAGGGGGCTACAGCACCGGGGAGCTGTTTTTT.

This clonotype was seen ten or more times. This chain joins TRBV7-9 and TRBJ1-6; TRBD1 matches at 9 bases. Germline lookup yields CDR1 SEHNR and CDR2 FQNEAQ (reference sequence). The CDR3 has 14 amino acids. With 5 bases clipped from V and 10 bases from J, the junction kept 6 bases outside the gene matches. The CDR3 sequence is CASSVGQGSSPLHF. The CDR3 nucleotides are TGTGCCAGCAGCGTGGGACAGGGTAGCTCACCCCTCCACTTT.

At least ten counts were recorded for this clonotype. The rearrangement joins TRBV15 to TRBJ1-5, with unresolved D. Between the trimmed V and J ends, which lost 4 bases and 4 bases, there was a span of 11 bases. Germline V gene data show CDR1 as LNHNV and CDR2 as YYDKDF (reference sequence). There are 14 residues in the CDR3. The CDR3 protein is CATSTTSVNQPQHF. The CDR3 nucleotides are TGTGCCACCAGCACCACGTCAGTGAATCAGCCCCAGCATTTT.

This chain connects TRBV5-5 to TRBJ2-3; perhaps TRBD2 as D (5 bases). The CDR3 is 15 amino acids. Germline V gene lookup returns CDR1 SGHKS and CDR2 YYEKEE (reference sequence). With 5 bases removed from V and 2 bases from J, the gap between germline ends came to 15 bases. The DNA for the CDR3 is TGTGCCAGCAGTATACCTAGCAGCTACACAGATACGCAGTATTTT. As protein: CASSIPSSYTDTQYF.

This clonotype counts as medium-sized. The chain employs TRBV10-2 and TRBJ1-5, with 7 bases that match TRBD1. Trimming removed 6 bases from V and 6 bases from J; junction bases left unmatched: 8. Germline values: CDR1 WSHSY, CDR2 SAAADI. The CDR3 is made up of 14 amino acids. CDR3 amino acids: CASRATGQGQPQHF. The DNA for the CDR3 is TGCGCCAGCAGAGCGACAGGGCAGGGTCAGCCCCAGCATTTT.

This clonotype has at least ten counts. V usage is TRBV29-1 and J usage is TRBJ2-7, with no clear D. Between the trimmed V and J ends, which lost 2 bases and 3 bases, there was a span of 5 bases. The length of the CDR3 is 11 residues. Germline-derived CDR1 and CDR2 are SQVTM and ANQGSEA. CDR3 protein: CSVEQSYEQYF. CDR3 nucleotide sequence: TGCAGCGTTGAACAGAGCTACGAGCAGTACTTC.

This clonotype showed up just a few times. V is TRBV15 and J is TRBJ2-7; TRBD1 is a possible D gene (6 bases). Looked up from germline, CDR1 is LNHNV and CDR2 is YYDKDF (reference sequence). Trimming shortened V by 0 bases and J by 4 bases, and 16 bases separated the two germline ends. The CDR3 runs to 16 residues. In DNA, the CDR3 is TGTGCCACCAGCAGAGATCAACAGGGAGCCGGGTACGAGCAGTACTTC. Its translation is CATSRDQQGAGYEQYF.

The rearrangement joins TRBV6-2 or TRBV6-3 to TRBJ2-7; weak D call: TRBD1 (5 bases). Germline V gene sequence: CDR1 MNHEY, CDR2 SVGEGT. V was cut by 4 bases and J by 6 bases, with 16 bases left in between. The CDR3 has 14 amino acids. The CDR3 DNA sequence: TGTGCCAGCAGTTTCGTGGACACAAAGGGCGAGCAGTACTTC. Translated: CASSFVDTKGEQYF.

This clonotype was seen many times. CDR3 region: CASSPLPPGQGTGELFF. DNA for the CDR3: TGTGCCAGCAGTCCCCTTCCCCCCGGACAGGGCACCGGGGAGCTGTTTTTT. The chain combines TRBV5-5 with TRBJ2-2; 8 bases align to TRBD1. This CDR3 is 17 amino acids long. V shed 5 bases, J shed 4 bases, and the junction held 13 bases outside the gene matches. Germline V gives CDR1 SGHKS, CDR2 YYEKEE (reference sequence).

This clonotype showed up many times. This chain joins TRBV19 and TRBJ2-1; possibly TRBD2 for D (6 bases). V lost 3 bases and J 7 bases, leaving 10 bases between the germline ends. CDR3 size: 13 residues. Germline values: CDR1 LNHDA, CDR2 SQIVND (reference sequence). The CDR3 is CASSIRGKNEQFF. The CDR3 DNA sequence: TGTGCCAGTAGTATTCGGGGGAAGAATGAGCAGTTCTTC.

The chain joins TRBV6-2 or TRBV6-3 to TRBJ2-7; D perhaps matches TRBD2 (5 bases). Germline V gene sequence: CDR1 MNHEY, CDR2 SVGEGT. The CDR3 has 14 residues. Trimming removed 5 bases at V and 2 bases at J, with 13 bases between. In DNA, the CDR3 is TGTGCCAGCAGTAAGCGGCCCCCCACCTACGAGCAGTACTTC. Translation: CASSKRPPTYEQYF.

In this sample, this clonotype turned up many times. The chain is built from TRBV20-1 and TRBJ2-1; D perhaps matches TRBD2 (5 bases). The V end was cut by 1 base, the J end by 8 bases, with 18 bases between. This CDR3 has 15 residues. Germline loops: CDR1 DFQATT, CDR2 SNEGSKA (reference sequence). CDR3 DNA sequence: TGCAGTGCTAGAGGCCGGGGTGAGGTCCGCGATGAGCAGTTCTTC. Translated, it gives CSARGRGEVRDEQFF.

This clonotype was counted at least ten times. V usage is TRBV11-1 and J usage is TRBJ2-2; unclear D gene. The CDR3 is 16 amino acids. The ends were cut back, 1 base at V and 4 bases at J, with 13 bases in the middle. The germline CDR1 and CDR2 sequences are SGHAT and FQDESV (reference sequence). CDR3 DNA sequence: TGTGCCAGCAGCTTAGGAGCCGCGTCTCGCACCGGGGAGCTGTTTTTT. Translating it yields CASSLGAASRTGELFF. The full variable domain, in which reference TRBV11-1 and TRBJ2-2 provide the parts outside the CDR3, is EAEVAQSPRYKITEKSQAVAFWCDPISGHATLYWYRQILGQGPELLVQFQDESVVDDSQLPKDRFSAERLKGVDSTLKIQPAELGDSAMYLCASSLGAASRTGELFFGEGSRLTVL.

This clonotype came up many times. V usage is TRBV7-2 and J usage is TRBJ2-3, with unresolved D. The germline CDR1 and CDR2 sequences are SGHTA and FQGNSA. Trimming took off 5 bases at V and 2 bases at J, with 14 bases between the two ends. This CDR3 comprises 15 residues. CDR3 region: CASSPTVPFTDTQYF. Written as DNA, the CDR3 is TGTGCCAGCAGCCCGACGGTCCCCTTCACAGATACGCAGTATTTT.

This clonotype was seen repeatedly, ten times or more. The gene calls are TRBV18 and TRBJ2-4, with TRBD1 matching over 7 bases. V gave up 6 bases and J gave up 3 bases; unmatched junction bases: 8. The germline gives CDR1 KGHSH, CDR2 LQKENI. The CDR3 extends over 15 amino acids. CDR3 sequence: CASSRPRDSKNIQYF. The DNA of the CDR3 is TGTGCCAGCTCTAGGCCAAGGGACAGCAAAAACATTCAGTACTTC. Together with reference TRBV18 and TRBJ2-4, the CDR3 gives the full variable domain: NAGVMQNPRHLVRRRGQEARLRCSPMKGHSHVYWYRQLPEEGLKFMVYLQKENIIDESGMPKERFSAEFPKEGPSILRIQQVVRGDSAAYFCASSRPRDSKNIQYFGAGTRLSVL.

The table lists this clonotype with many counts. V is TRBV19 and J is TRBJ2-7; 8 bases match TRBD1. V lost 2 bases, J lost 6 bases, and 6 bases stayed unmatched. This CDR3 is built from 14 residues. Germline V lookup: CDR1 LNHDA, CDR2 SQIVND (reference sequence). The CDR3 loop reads CASSISQGASEQYF. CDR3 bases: TGTGCCAGTAGTATAAGTCAGGGGGCCTCCGAGCAGTACTTC. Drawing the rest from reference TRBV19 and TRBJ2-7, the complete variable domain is DGGITQSPKYLFRKEGQNVTLSCEQNLNHDAMYWYRQDPGQGLRLIYYSQIVNDFQKGDIAEGYSVSREKKESFPLTVTSAQKNPTAFYLCASSISQGASEQYFGPGTRLTVT.

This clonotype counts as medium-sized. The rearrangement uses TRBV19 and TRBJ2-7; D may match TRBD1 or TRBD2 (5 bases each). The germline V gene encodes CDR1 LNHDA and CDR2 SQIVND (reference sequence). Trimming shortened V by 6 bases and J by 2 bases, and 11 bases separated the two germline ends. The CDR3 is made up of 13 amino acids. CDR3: CASSRDETYEQYF. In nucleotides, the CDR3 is TGTGCCAGTAGCCGGGACGAGACCTACGAGCAGTACTTC.

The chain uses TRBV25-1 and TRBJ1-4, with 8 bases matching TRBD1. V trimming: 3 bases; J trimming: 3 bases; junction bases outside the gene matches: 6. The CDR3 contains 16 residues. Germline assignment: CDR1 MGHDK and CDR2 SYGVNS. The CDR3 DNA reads TGTGCCAGCAGTGAGACCGCGACAGGGGCTAATGAAAAACTGTTTTTT. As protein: CASSETATGANEKLFF.